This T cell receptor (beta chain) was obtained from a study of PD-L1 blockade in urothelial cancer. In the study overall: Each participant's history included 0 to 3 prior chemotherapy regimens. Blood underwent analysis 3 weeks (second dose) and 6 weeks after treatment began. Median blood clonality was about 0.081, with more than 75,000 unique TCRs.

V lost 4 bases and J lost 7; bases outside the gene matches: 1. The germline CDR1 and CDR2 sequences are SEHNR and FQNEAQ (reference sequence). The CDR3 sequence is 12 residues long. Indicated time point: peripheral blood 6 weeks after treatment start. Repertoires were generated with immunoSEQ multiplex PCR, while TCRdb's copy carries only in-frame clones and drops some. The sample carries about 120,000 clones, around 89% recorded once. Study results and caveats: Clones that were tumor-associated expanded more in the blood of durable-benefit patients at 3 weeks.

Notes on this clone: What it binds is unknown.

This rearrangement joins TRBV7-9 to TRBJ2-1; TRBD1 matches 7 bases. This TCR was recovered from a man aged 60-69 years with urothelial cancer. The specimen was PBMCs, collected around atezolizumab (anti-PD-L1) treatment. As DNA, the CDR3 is TGTGCCAGCAGCTCAGGGGGTAATGAGCAGTTCTTC. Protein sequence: CASSSGGNEQFF.